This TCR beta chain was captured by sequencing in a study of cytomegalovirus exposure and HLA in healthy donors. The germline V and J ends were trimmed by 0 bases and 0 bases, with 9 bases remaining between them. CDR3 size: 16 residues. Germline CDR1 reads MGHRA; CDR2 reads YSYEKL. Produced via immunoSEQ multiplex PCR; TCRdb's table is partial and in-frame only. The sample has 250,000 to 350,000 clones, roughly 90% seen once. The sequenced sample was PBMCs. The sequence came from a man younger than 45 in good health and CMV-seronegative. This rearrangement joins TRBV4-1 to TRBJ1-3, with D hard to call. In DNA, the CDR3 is TGCGCCAGCAGCCAAGAACTCACTATCTCTGGAAACACCATATATTTT. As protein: CASSQELTISGNTIYF.